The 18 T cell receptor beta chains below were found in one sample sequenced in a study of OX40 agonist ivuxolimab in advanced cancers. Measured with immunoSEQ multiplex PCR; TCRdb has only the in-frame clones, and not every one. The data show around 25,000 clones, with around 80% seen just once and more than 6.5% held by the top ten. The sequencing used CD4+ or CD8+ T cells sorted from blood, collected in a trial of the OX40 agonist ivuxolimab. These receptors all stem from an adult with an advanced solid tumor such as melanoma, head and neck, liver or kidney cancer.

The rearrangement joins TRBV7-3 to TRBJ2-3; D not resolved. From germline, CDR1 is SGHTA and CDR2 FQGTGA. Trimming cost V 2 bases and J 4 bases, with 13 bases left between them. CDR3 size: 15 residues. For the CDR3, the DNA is TGTGCCAGCAGCTTAGGGAACTCATACGCAGATACGCAGTATTTT. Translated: CASSLGNSYADTQYF.

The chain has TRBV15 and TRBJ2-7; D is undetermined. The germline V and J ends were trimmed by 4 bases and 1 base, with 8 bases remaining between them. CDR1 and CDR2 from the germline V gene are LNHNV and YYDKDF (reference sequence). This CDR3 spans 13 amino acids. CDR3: CATSNGKSYEQYF. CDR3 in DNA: TGTGCCACCAGCAACGGCAAGTCCTACGAGCAGTACTTC. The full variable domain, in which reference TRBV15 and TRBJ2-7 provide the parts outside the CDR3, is DAMVIQNPRYQVTQFGKPVTLSCSQTLNHNVMYWYQQKSSQAPKLLFHYYDKDFNNEADTPDNFQSRRPNTSFCFLDIRSPGLGDTAMYLCATSNGKSYEQYFGPGTRLTVT.

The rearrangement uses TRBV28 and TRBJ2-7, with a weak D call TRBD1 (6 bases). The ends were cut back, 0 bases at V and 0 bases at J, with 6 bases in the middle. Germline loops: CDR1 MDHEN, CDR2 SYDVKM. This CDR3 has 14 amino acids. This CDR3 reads CASSLWDSSYEQYF. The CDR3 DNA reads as TGTGCCAGCAGTTTATGGGACAGCTCCTACGAGCAGTACTTC.

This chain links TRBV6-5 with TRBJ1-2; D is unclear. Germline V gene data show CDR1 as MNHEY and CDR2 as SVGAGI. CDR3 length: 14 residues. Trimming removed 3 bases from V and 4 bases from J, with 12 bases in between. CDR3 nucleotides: TGTGCCAGCAGTTATGGACTGGGTACCTATGGCTACACCTTC. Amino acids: CASSYGLGTYGYTF.

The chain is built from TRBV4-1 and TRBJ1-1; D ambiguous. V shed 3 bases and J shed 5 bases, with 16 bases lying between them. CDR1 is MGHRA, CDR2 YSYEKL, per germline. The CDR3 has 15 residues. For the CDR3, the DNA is TGCGCCAGCAGCCACAATAAGGGAGGATATACTGAAGCTTTCTTT. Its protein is CASSHNKGGYTEAFF.

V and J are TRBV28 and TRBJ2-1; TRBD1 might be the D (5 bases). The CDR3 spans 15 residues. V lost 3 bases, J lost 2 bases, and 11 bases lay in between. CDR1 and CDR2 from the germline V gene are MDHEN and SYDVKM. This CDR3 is CASSFQGRTYNEQFF. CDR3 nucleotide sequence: TGTGCCAGCAGTTTCCAGGGTAGGACCTACAATGAGCAGTTCTTC.

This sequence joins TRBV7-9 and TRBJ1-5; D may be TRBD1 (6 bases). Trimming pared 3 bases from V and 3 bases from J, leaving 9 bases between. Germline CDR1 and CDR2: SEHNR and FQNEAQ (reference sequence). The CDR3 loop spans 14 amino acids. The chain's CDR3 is CASSFTGPNQPQHF. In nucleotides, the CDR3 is TGTGCCAGCAGCTTTACAGGGCCCAATCAGCCCCAGCATTTT.

The CDR3 region has the DNA TGTGCCAGCAGTTTGGGGCGGAACACTGAAGCTTTCTTT. This translates into CASSLGRNTEAFF. This chain uses TRBV27 with TRBJ1-1, with a possible D match to TRBD1 (5 bases). CDR3 length equals 13 residues. The V gene lost 3 bases and the J gene lost 1 base, with 6 bases spanning the gap. Germline lookup yields CDR1 MNHEY and CDR2 SMNVEV (reference sequence).

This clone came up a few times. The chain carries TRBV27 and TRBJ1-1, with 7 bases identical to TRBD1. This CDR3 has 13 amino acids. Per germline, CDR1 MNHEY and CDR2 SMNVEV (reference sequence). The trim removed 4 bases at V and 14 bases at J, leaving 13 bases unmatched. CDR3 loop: CASSSGGGQGEFF. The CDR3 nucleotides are TGTGCCAGCAGTTCCGGGGGAGGGCAGGGGGAATTCTTT.

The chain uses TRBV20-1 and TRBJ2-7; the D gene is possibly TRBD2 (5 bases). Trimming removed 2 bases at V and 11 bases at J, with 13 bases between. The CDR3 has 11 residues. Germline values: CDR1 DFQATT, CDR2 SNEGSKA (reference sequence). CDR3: CSARQSLEEYF. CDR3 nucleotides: TGCAGTGCTAGACAGAGTTTGGAGGAGTACTTC.

CDR3 residues: CASSLQGAVGNTIYF. In nucleotides, the CDR3 is TGTGCCAGCAGTTTACAGGGGGCGGTTGGAAACACCATATATTTT. The V call is TRBV27, the J call TRBJ1-3; TRBD1 agrees at 8 bases. The CDR3 contains 15 residues. The germline V gene encodes CDR1 MNHEY and CDR2 SMNVEV (reference sequence). V lost 2 bases, J lost 3 bases, and 3 bases stayed unmatched.

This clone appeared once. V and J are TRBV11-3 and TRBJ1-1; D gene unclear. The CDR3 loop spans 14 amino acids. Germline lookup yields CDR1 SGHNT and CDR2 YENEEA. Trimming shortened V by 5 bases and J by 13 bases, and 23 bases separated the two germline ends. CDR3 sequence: CASSPPFLLVIVFF. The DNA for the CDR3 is TGTGCCAGCAGCCCGCCCTTCTTACTCGTTATCGTTTTCTTT.

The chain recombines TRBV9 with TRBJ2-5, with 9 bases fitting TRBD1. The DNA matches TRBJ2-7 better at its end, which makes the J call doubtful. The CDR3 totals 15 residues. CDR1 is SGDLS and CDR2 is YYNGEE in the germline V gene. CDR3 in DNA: TGTGCCAGCAGCGGACGTGGGGACAGGGCCTACGAGCAGTACTTC. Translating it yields CASSGRGDRAYEQYF.

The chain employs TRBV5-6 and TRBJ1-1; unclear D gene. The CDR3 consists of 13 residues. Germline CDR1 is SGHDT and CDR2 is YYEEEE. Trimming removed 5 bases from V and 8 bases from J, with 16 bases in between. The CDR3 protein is CASRDQYAGEAFF. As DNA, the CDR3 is TGTGCCAGCAGGGACCAATATGCGGGGGAAGCTTTCTTT.

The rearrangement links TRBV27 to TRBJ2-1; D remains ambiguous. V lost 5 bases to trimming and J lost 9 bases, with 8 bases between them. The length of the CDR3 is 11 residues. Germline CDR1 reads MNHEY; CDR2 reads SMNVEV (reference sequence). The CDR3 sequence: CASSKGLEQFF. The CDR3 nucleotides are TGTGCCAGCAGTAAAGGTCTTGAGCAGTTCTTC.

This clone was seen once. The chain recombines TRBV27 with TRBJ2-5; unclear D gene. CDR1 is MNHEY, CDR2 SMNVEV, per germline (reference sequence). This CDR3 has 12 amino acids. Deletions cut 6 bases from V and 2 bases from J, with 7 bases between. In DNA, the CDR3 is TGTGCCAGCAGGGGAAGGCAAGAGACCCAGTACTTC. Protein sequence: CASRGRQETQYF.

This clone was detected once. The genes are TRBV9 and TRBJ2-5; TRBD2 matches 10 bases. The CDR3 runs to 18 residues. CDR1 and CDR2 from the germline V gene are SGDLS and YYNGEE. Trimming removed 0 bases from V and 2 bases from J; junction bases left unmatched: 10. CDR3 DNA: TGTGCCAGCAGCGTAGAGTCGGGCGGGGGACTAGCGCAAGAGACCCAGTACTTC. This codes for CASSVESGGGLAQETQYF.

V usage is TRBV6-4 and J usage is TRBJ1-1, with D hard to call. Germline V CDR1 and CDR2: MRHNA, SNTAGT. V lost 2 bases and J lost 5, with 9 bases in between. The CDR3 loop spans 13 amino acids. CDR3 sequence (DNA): TGTGCCAGCAGTGACATCCTGGGTACTGAAGCTTTCTTT. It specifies CASSDILGTEAFF.